This TCR beta chain was captured by sequencing in a study of cytomegalovirus exposure and HLA in healthy donors. Study-wide points: Owing to their indistinguishability, certain V segments, notably TRBV6-2 and TRBV6-3, were excluded.

Points on this clone: What it binds is not known.

From germline, CDR1 is SGHDT and CDR2 YYEEEE. The CDR3 is 13 residues long. Trimming removed 4 bases from V and 7 bases from J; junction bases left unmatched: 8. It was with 60 Vbeta and 13 Jbeta primers that the PCR ran. This table comes from immunoSEQ multiplex PCR, and its TCRdb copy is limited to in-frame clones, with some not included. The data hold some 200,000 clones, with over 65% observed a single time. The rearrangement joins TRBV5-6 to TRBJ2-7; 7 bases fit TRBD1. The clonotype was recovered from a woman aged 25-40 years in good health and CMV-seronegative. The sample taken for sequencing was PBMCs. CDR3 nucleotides: TGTGCCAGCAGCATTGGGACAGATGGTGAGCAGTACTTC. As protein: CASSIGTDGEQYF. Full variable domain (rest looked up from reference TRBV5-6 and TRBJ2-7): DAGVTQSPTHLIKTRGQQVTLRCSPKSGHDTVSWYQQALGQGPQFIFQYYEEEERQRGNFPDRFSGHQFPNYSSELNVNALLLGDSALYLCASSIGTDGEQYFGPGTRLTVT.